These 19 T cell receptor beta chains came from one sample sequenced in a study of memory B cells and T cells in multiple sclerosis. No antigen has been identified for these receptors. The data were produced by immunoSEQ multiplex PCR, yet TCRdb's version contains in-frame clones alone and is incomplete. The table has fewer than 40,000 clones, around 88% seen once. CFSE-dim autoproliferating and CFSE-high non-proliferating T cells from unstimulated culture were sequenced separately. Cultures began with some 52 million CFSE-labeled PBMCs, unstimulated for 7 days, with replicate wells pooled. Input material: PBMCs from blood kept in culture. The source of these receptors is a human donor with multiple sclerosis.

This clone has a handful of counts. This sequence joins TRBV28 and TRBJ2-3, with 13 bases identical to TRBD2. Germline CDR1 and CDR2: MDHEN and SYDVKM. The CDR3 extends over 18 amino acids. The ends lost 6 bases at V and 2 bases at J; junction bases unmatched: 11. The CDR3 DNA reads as TGTGCCAGCAGCCTAATGGAAGGGACTAGCGGGAACACAGATACGCAGTATTTT. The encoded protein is CASSLMEGTSGNTDTQYF.

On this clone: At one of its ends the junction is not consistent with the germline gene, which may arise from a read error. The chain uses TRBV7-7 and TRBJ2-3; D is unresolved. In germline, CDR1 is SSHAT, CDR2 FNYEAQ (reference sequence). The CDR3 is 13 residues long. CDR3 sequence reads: CASSFVGTDTQYF. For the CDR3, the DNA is TGTGCTAGCAGCTTCGTCGGCACAGATACGCAGTATTTT.

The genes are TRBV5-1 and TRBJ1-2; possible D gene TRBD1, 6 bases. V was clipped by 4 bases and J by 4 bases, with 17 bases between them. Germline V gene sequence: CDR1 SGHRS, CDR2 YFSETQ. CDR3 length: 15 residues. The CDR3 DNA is TGCGCCAGCAGCGCCCGCCTACAGGGCCCCTATGGCTACACCTTC. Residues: CASSARLQGPYGYTF.

This CDR3 is CASSFVREKLFF. The CDR3 DNA sequence: TGTGCCAGCAGCTTCGTTAGGGAAAAACTGTTTTTT. The chain recombines TRBV7-9 with TRBJ1-4; no reliable D call. Germline CDR1 is SEHNR and CDR2 is FQNEAQ (reference sequence). This CDR3 has 12 amino acids. The germline V and J ends were trimmed by 3 bases and 8 bases, with 7 bases remaining between them.

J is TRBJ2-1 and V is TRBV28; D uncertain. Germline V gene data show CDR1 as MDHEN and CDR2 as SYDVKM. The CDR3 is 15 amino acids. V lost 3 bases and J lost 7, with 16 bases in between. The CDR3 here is CASSLGSPPTNEQFF. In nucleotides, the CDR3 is TGTGCCAGCAGTTTGGGTAGCCCACCGACGAATGAGCAGTTCTTC.

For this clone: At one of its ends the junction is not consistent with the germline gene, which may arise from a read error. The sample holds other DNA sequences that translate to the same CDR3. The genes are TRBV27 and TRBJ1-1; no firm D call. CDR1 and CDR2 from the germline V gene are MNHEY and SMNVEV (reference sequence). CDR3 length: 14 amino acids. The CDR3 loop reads CASRESRPNSEAFF. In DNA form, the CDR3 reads TGTGCCAGCAGAGAAAGTCGCCCGAACAGTGAAGCTTTCTTT.

The CDR3 protein is CASSSGTVGSPLHF. In DNA form, the CDR3 reads TGTGCCAGCAGCTCCGGGACCGTCGGTTCACCCCTCCACTTT. The chain has TRBV7-2 and TRBJ1-6, with D perhaps TRBD1 (5 bases). This CDR3 is 14 amino acids long. Germline V lookup: CDR1 SGHTA, CDR2 FQGNSA. The V end was cut by 4 bases, the J end by 9 bases, with 13 bases between.

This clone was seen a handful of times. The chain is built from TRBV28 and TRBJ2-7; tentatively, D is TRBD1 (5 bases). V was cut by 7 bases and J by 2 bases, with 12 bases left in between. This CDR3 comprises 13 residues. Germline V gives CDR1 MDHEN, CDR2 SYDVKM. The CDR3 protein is CASMTVLTYEQYF. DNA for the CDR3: TGTGCCAGCATGACAGTTCTTACCTACGAGCAGTACTTC.

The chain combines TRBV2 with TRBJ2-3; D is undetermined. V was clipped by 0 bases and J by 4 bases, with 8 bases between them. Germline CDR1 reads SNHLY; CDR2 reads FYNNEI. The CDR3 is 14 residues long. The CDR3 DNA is TGTGCCAGCAGTGAAGCGGCCGGGCCAGATACGCAGTATTTT. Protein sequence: CASSEAAGPDTQYF.

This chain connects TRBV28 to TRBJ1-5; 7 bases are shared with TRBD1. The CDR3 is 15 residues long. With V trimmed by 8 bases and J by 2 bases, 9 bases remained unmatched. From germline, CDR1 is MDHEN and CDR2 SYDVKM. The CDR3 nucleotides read TGTGCCAGCTGCTACAGGGGCGGGGGCAATCAGCCCCAGCATTTT. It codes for CASCYRGGGNQPQHF.

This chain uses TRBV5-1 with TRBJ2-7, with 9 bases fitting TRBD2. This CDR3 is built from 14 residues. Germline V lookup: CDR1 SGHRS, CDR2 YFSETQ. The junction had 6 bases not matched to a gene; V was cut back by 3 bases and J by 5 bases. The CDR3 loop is CASSWQRLADEQYF. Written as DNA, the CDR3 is TGCGCCAGCAGCTGGCAACGACTAGCGGACGAGCAGTACTTC.

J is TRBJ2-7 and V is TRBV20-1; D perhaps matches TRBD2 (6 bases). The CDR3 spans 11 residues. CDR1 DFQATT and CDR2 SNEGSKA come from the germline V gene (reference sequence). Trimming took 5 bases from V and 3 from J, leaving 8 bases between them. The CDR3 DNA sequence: TGCAGTGCTCCGCGGGACTACGAGCAGTACTTC. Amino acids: CSAPRDYEQYF.

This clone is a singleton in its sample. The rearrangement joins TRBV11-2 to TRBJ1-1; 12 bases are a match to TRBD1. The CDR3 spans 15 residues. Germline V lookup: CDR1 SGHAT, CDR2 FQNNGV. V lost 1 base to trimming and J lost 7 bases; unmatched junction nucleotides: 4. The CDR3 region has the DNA TGTGCCAGCAGCTTAGGGGGACAGGGGGCAGGTGAAGCTTTCTTT. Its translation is CASSLGGQGAGEAFF.

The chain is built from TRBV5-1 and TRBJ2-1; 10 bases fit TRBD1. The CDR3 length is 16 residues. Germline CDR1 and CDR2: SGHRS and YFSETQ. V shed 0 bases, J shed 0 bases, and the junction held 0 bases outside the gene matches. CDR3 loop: CASSLGTGGSYNEQFF. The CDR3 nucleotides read TGCGCCAGCAGCTTGGGGACAGGGGGCTCCTACAATGAGCAGTTCTTC. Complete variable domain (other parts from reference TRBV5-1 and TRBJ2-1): KAGVTQTPRYLIKTRGQQVTLSCSPISGHRSVSWYQQTPGQGLQFLFEYFSETQRNKGNFPGRFSGRQFSNSRSEMNVSTLELGDSALYLCASSLGTGGSYNEQFFGPGTRLTVL.

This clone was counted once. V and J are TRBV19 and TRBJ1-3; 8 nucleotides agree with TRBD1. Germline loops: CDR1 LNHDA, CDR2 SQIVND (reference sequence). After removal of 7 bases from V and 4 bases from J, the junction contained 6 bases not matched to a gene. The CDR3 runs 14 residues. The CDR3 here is CASTDRGWGNTIYF. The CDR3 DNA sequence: TGTGCCAGTACCGACAGGGGATGGGGAAACACCATATATTTT.

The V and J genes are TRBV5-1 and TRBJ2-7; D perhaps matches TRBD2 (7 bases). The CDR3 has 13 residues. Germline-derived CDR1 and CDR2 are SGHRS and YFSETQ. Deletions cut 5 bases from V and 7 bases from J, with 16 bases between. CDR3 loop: CASSSAGAGEQYF. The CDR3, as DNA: TGCGCCAGCAGTTCTGCGGGGGCCGGGGAGCAGTACTTC.

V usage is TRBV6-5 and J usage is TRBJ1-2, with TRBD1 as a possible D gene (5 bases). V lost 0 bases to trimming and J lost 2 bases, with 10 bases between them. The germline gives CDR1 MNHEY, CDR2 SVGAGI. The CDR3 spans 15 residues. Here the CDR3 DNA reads TGTGCCAGCAGTTACTCGGGGGGATCAAACTATGGCTACACCTTC. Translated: CASSYSGGSNYGYTF.

The CDR3 here is CASSDYGVGANYGYTF. As DNA, the CDR3 is TGTGCCAGCAGTGATTACGGGGTGGGAGCTAACTATGGCTACACCTTC. V gene TRBV6-1 combines with J gene TRBJ1-2, with D unclear. CDR3 length equals 16 residues. Germline V gene sequence: CDR1 MNHNS, CDR2 SASEGT. Trimming removed 3 bases from V and 0 bases from J, with 14 bases in between.

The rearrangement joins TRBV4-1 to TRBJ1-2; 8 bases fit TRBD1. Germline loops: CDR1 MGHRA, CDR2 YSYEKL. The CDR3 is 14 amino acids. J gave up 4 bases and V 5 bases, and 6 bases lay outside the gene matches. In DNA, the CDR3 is TGCGCCAGCAGCTCAATAGGACAGGGCTATGGCTACACCTTC. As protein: CASSSIGQGYGYTF.